This T cell receptor beta chain was found in a study of cytomegalovirus exposure and HLA in healthy donors (dated by TCRdb to the late 2010s). General notes on the study: According to an earlier analysis of around 600 of the donors, some 180 million T cells yielded 120 million or so unique TCR beta sequences and 276 Gb of sequence data. Roughly 300 gigabases of sequencing data and around 85 million unique TCR sequences made up an early release that covered several hundred HLA-typed donors. The genetic ancestry cluster associated with self-reported Caucasian donors included about 81% of the roughly 410 genotyped donors. The study was designed to test whether signatures of past pathogen exposure could be identified by cataloging public T cell receptors. Using immunosequencing, the study profiled T cell repertoires from fewer than 700 subjects and related those repertoires to cytomegalovirus serostatus. Along with the roughly 700-subject first cohort, a separate validation cohort of over a hundred different subjects was used. High-throughput TCR immunosequencing, statistical association of individual TCRs with disease status, and machine learning were combined to predict cytomegalovirus infection status. A later analysis re-analyzed previously published TCR beta repertoires from several hundred donors and added high-resolution HLA genotyping to study TCR occurrence patterns. The later analysis used no new phenotypic data to find candidate immune exposures, relying instead on TCR beta sequences and their occurrence across donors. In an earlier analysis of a few hundred of the donors, high-throughput TCR beta sequencing was used to judge whether each TCR beta V gene segment behaved as functional or pseudogenic. Donor age, sex, ethnicity and CMV serostatus were compiled together with the repertoire data. A later genetic analysis used genome-wide SNP genotypes for 398 of the 666 donors, treating that subset as a discovery cohort. Every repertoire in the discovery cohort had been generated on one and the same sequencing platform. Class I and class II HLA loci were covered by the typing at four-digit resolution. The number of donors typed differed by locus, with roughly 629-640 for A, B, C, DRB1 and DQB1, more than 500 for DQA1, about 610 for DPA1, and around 460 for DPB1. Several DR-DQ haplotypes were treated as single units for association and clustering because of strong linkage in the cohort. Across about 380 genotyped donors of the cohort, an average of roughly 230,000 unique TCR beta nucleotide sequences per donor were sequenced, and roughly a sixth of those sequences were non-productive.

Libraries were built with the immunoSEQ multiplex PCR assay. A mixture of 60 forward primers for TCR Vbeta segments and 13 reverse primers for TCR Jbeta segments was used in the multiplex PCR. The CDR3 region of rearranged TCR beta genes was amplified from genomic DNA by a multiplex PCR assay. The amplified TCR beta libraries were sequenced on the Illumina HiSeq System as 87-base-pair reads. Per the original workflow: In a later analysis, roughly 80 million unique TCR beta chains were counted across the 666 repertoires, and roughly 11 million of these chains were shared by at least two donors. Raw reads were error-corrected and collapsed into unique sequences by a nearest-neighbor algorithm in which closely related sequences were merged to remove PCR and sequencing errors. To assign V, D and J gene segments, CDR3 sequences were aligned to IMGT reference sequences. Each retained sequence needed at least a six-nucleotide match to both a V gene segment and a J gene segment. A rearrangement was called productive if the CDR3 had no stop codons and remained in frame with V and J, and every other rearrangement was called non-productive. Following IMGT convention, CDR3 was defined as the stretch from the second conserved V-encoded cysteine to the conserved J-encoded phenylalanine. In an earlier analysis of approximately 590 of the donors, sequences lacking an unambiguous match to a single V gene segment were excluded. In an earlier analysis of 587 of the donors, V segments were called functional above 56.7% productive rearrangements and were called segregating when the between-donor standard deviation exceeded 5%. A statistical classification framework was built to diagnose cytomegalovirus status from the catalog of TCR beta chain sequences. A later analysis assigned V and J genes by comparing TCR nucleotide sequences with IMGT/GENE-DB human TR gene sequences. Using the TCRdist pipeline, a later analysis assigned CDR3 sequences along with most-parsimonious VDJ recombination scenarios. In a later analysis, each TCR beta chain was defined by its CDR3 amino acid sequence together with its V-gene family, and reads without a unique V-gene family were excluded. To address suspected cross-contamination and a sequencing artifact, a later analysis removed around 600 highly shared, low-generation-probability nucleotide sequences. In a later analysis, a clonal expansion index for each public chain was calculated from normalized within-repertoire ranks of inferred template counts. In a later analysis, generation probabilities were computed using a VDJ recombination model fitted to out-of-frame rearrangements, and the results were checked against IGoR. In a later analysis, TCR-TCR, TCR-HLA and TCR-CMV co-occurrence was scored with hypergeometric tests, and a repertoire-size bias correction was applied to TCR pairs. A later analysis estimated false discovery rates by permuting HLA or CMV assignments 20 times. A later analysis grouped co-occurring TCRs with DBSCAN, adding TCRdist sequence similarity when clustering within HLA-allele-positive subsets. Repertoires with fewer than 30,000 or more than 120,000 public chains, plus five repertoires with anomalous nucleotide sharing, were excluded from co-occurrence clustering. TCRdb re-hosts the immuneACCESS table, in-frame sequences only. Its copies lack some clones; in the studies checked, an unresolved V gene accounts for under half of them, and the cause for the rest is not known. V and J calls and clone size are copied from that table; D and trimming were computed from the DNA. Counted in this sample were 150,000 or so clones; roughly 80% of them appeared once. The ten biggest clones cover around 15% of the sample.

Here is what the overall study found, with its caveats: In a later analysis, HLA-associated TCR beta chains were found to be more clonally expanded and to have lower generation probabilities than equally common non-associated chains. Strong co-occurrence of HLA alleles, especially DR and DQ, made assigning TCR associations to individual alleles difficult. It was suggested by the authors that the approach could potentially be generalized to other disease states and immunological phenotypes. Linkage disequilibrium might explain the correlated functional status among segregating V segments, but an unknown experimental factor could not be excluded. The cohort was sequenced for TCR beta chains only, and without alpha or paired-chain data the features that could be detected were limited. Across donors, most TCR sequences were observed very rarely, whereas some public TCRs were present in many individuals. In the study, 150 to 200 TCR beta chains were listed as associated with cytomegalovirus. A further reported finding was that TCR beta sequences accurately predicted the HLA-A and HLA-B alleles for most subjects in the first cohort. A later analysis associated around 16,000 TCR beta sequences with specific HLA alleles at a false discovery rate of 0.05. Three of the identified cytomegalovirus-associated TCR beta chains were confirmed in vitro to be specific for cytomegalovirus antigens. The classifier was reported to diagnose cytomegalovirus status with high specificity and sensitivity in both the original and validation cohorts. Compared with the approximately 670-donor mean, donors in an Asian-associated ancestry cluster had fewer N-insertions in productive TCRs, according to a later genetic analysis. Some IMGT-functional V segments, including TRBV6-2 and TRBV6-3, could not be distinguished by the 87-base-pair reads and were therefore excluded. In an earlier analysis of about 600 of the donors, most TCR beta V segments appeared in productive rearrangements about 87% or about 30% of the time, broadly matching IMGT annotations. The only immune exposure information available for the cohort was CMV serostatus. A cluster of highly shared sequence variants was judged likely to be a technical artifact of the sequencing pipeline. Presence/absence analyses assumed roughly uniform sequencing depth across donors, an assumption that may not hold. In a later genetic analysis, a missense DCLRE1C variant was associated with V-gene and J-gene trimming of TCR beta chains, and the association was replicated in an independent cohort. The earlier analysis of approximately 590 of the donors excluded about 16 rarely observed V segments, including chromosome 9 orphons, because counts were too low. Several of the top co-occurrence clusters appeared to be linked to parvovirus B19, influenza, CMV and Epstein-Barr virus, according to a later analysis. A later analysis found that TCR association rates varied across HLA loci, with DRB1 alleles showing the most associated TCRs and HLA-C alleles the fewest. HLA typing was unavailable for some donors at each locus, so association tests used only the typed subset. According to a later analysis, most CMV-associated TCR beta chains appeared to be HLA-restricted, and the HLA associations seemed to be driven largely by CMV exposure.

Via the germline V gene, CDR1 is MDHEN and CDR2 SYDVKM. From the cysteine up to the phenylalanine, the CDR3 has a length of 15 residues. The DNA shown is the 45-base CDR3, in frame from base 1. V gives up 2 bases and J gives up 2 bases, and the segment between their germline ends measures 12 bases. The cohort was made up of 666 healthy bone marrow donors. At the time of sampling, every cohort member was nominally healthy, though immune exposures that went unrecorded were likely present. The donor was CMV seronegative and belonged to the group of 350 to 400 seronegative cohort members. A peripheral blood sample was provided by each donor, and peripheral blood mononuclear cells were used for TCR beta sequencing. The Qiagen DNeasy Blood Extraction Kit was used to extract genomic DNA from the blood cell samples. To note about this clone: The target of this receptor is not known. The input lacks base qualities; no much larger clone sits a single base away.

The sample comprised PBMCs. The sequence links TRBV28 to TRBJ1-2; TRBD1 is perhaps the D gene, given 6 matching bases. This TCR was recovered from a woman in her thirties or forties in good health and CMV-seronegative. The DNA sequence is as follows: TGTGCCAGCAGTTTAGGGGGGGCAAGAAACTATGGCTACACCTTC. Its translation is CASSLGGARNYGYTF.